These T cell receptor beta chains were read from a single sample in a study of shared clonotypes between healthy human individuals. Profiling relied on immunoSEQ multiplex PCR, and the TCRdb table lists in-frame clones only, not all of them. This table has some 1,100,000 clones, around three quarters appearing once. Sequencing was carried out using memory CD4+ T cells from PBMCs. These receptors came from a young man in good health. Some clones in this sample may be carry-over from other donors' samples. The CDR3 runs from the conserved cysteine through the conserved F or W. A D gene is named only where the DNA matches it firmly. Clone size is shown for a subset of rows, as once, few, many or a class of expanded clone.

D	size	J	V	DNA	CDR3
.	once	TRBJ2-7	TRBV2	TGTGCCAGCAGATTGGGCTACGAGCAGTACTTC	CASRLGYEQYF
.	.	TRBJ2-7	TRBV7-3	TGTGCCAGCAGCTTATATGGGGCCCCACTACACGAGCAGTACTTC	CASSLYGAPLHEQYF
TRBD2	.	TRBJ2-5	TRBV7-2	TGTGCCAGCAGCTTTAGCGGGGCCCCCGAAGAGACCCAGTACTTC	CASSFSGAPEETQYF
.	.	TRBJ2-2	TRBV25-1	TGTGCCAGCAGGGATCCGGGACCCAAGAACACCGGGGAGCTGTTTTTT	CASRDPGPKNTGELFF
.	.	TRBJ1-1	TRBV4-1	TGCGCCAGCAGCCAGGGGCCACAAGAGCCGGCTTTCTTT	CASSQGPQEPAFF
.	.	TRBJ1-5	TRBV11-2	TGTGCCAGCAGCTTAGATCAGGGCAATCAGCCCCAGCATTTT	CASSLDQGNQPQHF
.	.	TRBJ1-2	TRBV6-5	TGTGCCAGCAGTTACACCGAGTCGTACGGCTACACCTTC	CASSYTESYGYTF
.	.	TRBJ2-7	TRBV5-1	TGCGCCAGCAGCTTGGGGCAGTTCTCCTACGAGCAGTACTTC	CASSLGQFSYEQYF
TRBD1	.	TRBJ1-2	TRBV10-3	TGTGCCATCAGTGAGTCGTATGAGGGGGCTGAAGGCTACACCTTC	CAISESYEGAEGYTF
TRBD2	.	TRBJ2-1	TRBV9	TGTGCCAGCAGCGTAGGAACAGCGGGAGCCTACAATGAGCAGTTCTTC	CASSVGTAGAYNEQFF
.	.	TRBJ1-5	TRBV6-1	TGTGCCAGCAGGGGGGGGTCATTAGGCAATCAGCCCCAGCATTTT	CASRGGSLGNQPQHF
.	.	TRBJ2-5	TRBV5-1	TGCGCCAGCAGCTCGGCCGTGGCGGAGACCCAGTACTTC	CASSSAVAETQYF
TRBD1	many	TRBJ1-4	TRBV7-9	TGTGCCAGCAGCTTTGCTTGGACAGGGGTTACTAATGAAAAACTGTTTTTT	CASSFAWTGVTNEKLFF
.	.	TRBJ2-1	TRBV6-6	TGTGCCAGCAGTTACTCGTCGGCAAGGTACAATGAGCAGTTCTTC	CASSYSSARYNEQFF
TRBD2	.	TRBJ2-1	TRBV10-3	TGTGCCATCAGTGAGTCATTGCGACGGGAGGGCTCCTACAATGAGCAGTTCTTC	CAISESLRREGSYNEQFF
.	.	TRBJ2-2	TRBV5-1	TGCGCCAGCAGCTCCGCCTATGGGGGCGGGGAGCTGTTTTTT	CASSSAYGGGELFF
.	.	TRBJ1-1	TRBV5-1	TGCGCCAGCAGCTACCTTGGGGGGTTGAGCACTGAAGCTTTCTTT	CASSYLGGLSTEAFF
TRBD1	.	TRBJ2-5	TRBV18	TGTGCCAGCTCACCGGGACAGGGGTTGTCAGAGACCCAGTACTTC	CASSPGQGLSETQYF
.	.	TRBJ2-5	TRBV9	TGTGCCAGCAGCGTAAGTGTGGGTTACCAAGAGACCCAGTACTTC	CASSVSVGYQETQYF
.	.	TRBJ1-3	TRBV30	TGTGCCTGGATCTCGTCCGGAAACACCATATATTTT	CAWISSGNTIYF
TRBD1	few	TRBJ1-5	TRBV27	TGTGCCAGCAGTTTAACAGGGGGCGGACAGCCCCAGCATTTT	CASSLTGGGQPQHF
.	.	TRBJ1-4	TRBV6-5	TGTGCCAGCAGTTCCGCAGGGGCCGGAGATGAAAAACTGTTTTTT	CASSSAGAGDEKLFF
TRBD1	.	TRBJ1-1	TRBV6-6	TGTGCCAGCAGGCAAGTCCTCGGGACAGGGGAAGCTTTCTTT	CASRQVLGTGEAFF
.	.	TRBJ1-1	TRBV6-5	TGTGCCAGTTATCACAGGGAAAGAAAGACTGAAGCTTTCTTT	CASYHRERKTEAFF
.	.	TRBJ1-2	TRBV2	TGTGCCAGCAGTGTCGCGGTGAACTATGGCTACACCTTC	CASSVAVNYGYTF
.	many	TRBJ1-5	TRBV27	TGTGCCAGCAGACTCTTAGGGGGGGGCAATCAGCCCCAGCATTTT	CASRLLGGGNQPQHF
.	.	TRBJ2-1	TRBV15	TGTGCCACCAGCAGCCATAACGGCGGTGAGCAGTTCTTC	CATSSHNGGEQFF
.	once	TRBJ2-7	TRBV5-1	TGCGCCAGCAGCTTTTCATTGAGGGCCGAGGACGAGCAGTACTTC	CASSFSLRAEDEQYF
.	.	TRBJ1-4	TRBV7-5	TGTGTCAGAAGCTTAAGCCTCCAGACTTTTGCAACTAATGAAAAACTGTTTTTT	CVRSLSLQTFATNEKLFF
.	.	TRBJ2-2	TRBV27	TGTGCCAGCACCCTGGGACCCAGCCCTGGCGGGGAGCTGTTTTTT	CASTLGPSPGGELFF
.	.	TRBJ1-5	TRBV27	TGTGCCAGTCGCCAAGGTGCTCAGCCCCAGCATTTT	CASRQGAQPQHF
.	once	TRBJ1-2	TRBV25-1	TGTGCCAGCAGTGGAAGACAGAGCGGCTACACCTTC	CASSGRQSGYTF
TRBD1	.	TRBJ2-1	TRBV5-1	TGCGCCAGCAGCGGGGGACAGGGGTACAATGAGCAGTTCTTC	CASSGGQGYNEQFF
.	.	TRBJ1-1	TRBV27	TGTGCCAGCAGTTTATCGAGGGGCGGTGACACTGAAGCTTTCTTT	CASSLSRGGDTEAFF
TRBD1	.	TRBJ2-4	TRBV9	TGTGCCAGCAGCGCGACAGGGACGGGAAACATTCAGTACTTC	CASSATGTGNIQYF
.	.	TRBJ2-7	TRBV27	TGTGCCAGCAGTTGGGGGGGCTTCTACGAGCAGTACTTC	CASSWGGFYEQYF
.	.	TRBJ1-1	TRBV7-9	TGTGCCAGCACCCTCTCCCGGGGGGCACAAACTGAAGCTTTCTTT	CASTLSRGAQTEAFF
TRBD2	many	TRBJ2-1	TRBV7-9	TGTGCCAGCAGCTCCCATGGACTAGCTGATAATGAGCAGTTCTTC	CASSSHGLADNEQFF
.	.	TRBJ2-7	TRBV18	TGTGCCAGCTCACCGGGTGGGGGCGAGCAGTACTTC	CASSPGGGEQYF
TRBD2	.	TRBJ2-1	TRBV5-1	TGCGCCAGCAGCCGTAGCGGGAGCTCCTACAATGAGCAGTTCTTC	CASSRSGSSYNEQFF
.	.	TRBJ2-6	TRBV2	TGTGCCAGCAAAAGGGAGGTACTCTCTGGGGCCAACGTCCTGACTTTC	CASKREVLSGANVLTF
.	.	TRBJ2-3	TRBV20-1	TGCAGTGCTAGACTGAAAGATACGCAGTATTTT	CSARLKDTQYF
.	.	TRBJ2-3	TRBV28	TGTGCCAGCAGTTCTAGTGATCTGCGGAGCACAGATACGCAGTATTTT	CASSSSDLRSTDTQYF
.	.	TRBJ2-1	TRBV4-1	TGCGCCAGCAGCCACTCCGGGACGTCAAACAATGAGCAGTTCTTC	CASSHSGTSNNEQFF
.	.	TRBJ2-3	TRBV28	TGTGCCAGCAGTTTCGATCCCCCGGCCTGGAACATTGTGATCACAGATACGCAGTATTTT	CASSFDPPAWNIVITDTQYF
.	.	TRBJ1-2	TRBV5-8	TGTGCCAGCAGCCTGGCTGGGGGTTTCACTAACTATGGCTACACCTTC	CASSLAGGFTNYGYTF
TRBD2	.	TRBJ2-1	TRBV19	TGTGCCAGTGCGCTCAGCGCTAGCGGGAGGGCTGAGCAGTTCTTC	CASALSASGRAEQFF
TRBD1	.	TRBJ1-1	TRBV7-2	TGTGCCAGCAGCTTATCCTCACAGGGGTGGAGGAACACTGAAGCTTTCTTT	CASSLSSQGWRNTEAFF
.	.	TRBJ1-4	TRBV4-1	TGCGCCAGCAGCGTAGGAGAGGGAGGTGAAAAACTGTTTTTT	CASSVGEGGEKLFF
.	few	TRBJ2-7	TRBV18	TGTGCCAGCTCACCTGGGACTGAGCAGTACTTC	CASSPGTEQYF
TRBD1	.	TRBJ2-7	TRBV25-1	TGTGCCAGCAGTGGGGGGCGACAGGGGGCGCATGCGGAGCAGTACTTC	CASSGGRQGAHAEQYF
.	.	TRBJ1-5	TRBV28	TGTGCCAGCAGGTTAGGGGGGGCAAGGGCCCAGCCCCAGCATTTT	CASRLGGARAQPQHF
.	many	TRBJ1-1	TRBV28	TGTGCCAGCAGTTTCCGGCCCGAAAGGGCCGTAATGAACACTGAAGCTTTCTTT	CASSFRPERAVMNTEAFF
.	many	TRBJ1-2	TRBV2	TGTGCCAGCAGCGTCTTGCTCTATGGCTACACCTTC	CASSVLLYGYTF